What follows are 18 T cell receptor beta chains derived from one specimen sequenced in a study of T cell clonotyping in hematopoietic cell transplantation. Sequenced by immunoSEQ multiplex PCR; TCRdb stores in-frame clones only, minus some. The repertoire holds approximately 30,000 clones, with approximately 95% as singletons. Sequencing was performed on peripheral blood mononuclear cells. These receptors were obtained from a middle-aged man in good health. Some clones in this sample may be carry-over from other donors' samples.

V and J are TRBV29-1 and TRBJ2-3, with 11 bases matching TRBD2. CDR3 length: 15 residues. Germline loops: CDR1 SQVTM, CDR2 ANQGSEA. The ends lost 7 bases at V and 4 bases at J; junction bases unmatched: 10. The CDR3 DNA follows: TGCAGCGCAAGTTCTAGCGGGGGGCGTTCAGATACGCAGTATTTT. This sequence encodes CSASSSGGRSDTQYF.

The gene calls are TRBV14 and TRBJ1-2, with D possibly matching TRBD1 (5 bases). V was pared by 1 base and J by 4 bases, with 13 bases between. The germline V gene encodes CDR1 SGHDN and CDR2 FVKESK. The CDR3 extends over 15 amino acids. DNA of the CDR3: TGTGCCAGCAGCCAAGCCGGTTCAGGGCCCTATGGCTACACCTTC. This sequence encodes CASSQAGSGPYGYTF. Drawing the rest from reference TRBV14 and TRBJ1-2, the complete variable domain is EAGVTQFPSHSVIEKGQTVTLRCDPISGHDNLYWYRRVMGKEIKFLLHFVKESKQDESGMPNNRFLAERTGGTYSTLKVQPAELEDSGVYFCASSQAGSGPYGYTFGSGTRLTVV.

The chain has TRBV7-2 and TRBJ2-1, with D possibly TRBD2 on 7 matching bases. This CDR3 spans 15 amino acids. From germline, CDR1 is SGHTA and CDR2 FQGNSA. V was shortened by 3 bases and J by 2 bases, with 11 bases between the two germline ends. CDR3 loop: CASSFLGGAYNEQFF. Written as DNA, the CDR3 is TGTGCCAGCAGCTTCCTAGGGGGGGCCTACAATGAGCAGTTCTTC.

The chain carries TRBV29-1 and TRBJ2-3; the D is unclear. V was cut by 4 bases and J by 1 base, with 6 bases left in between. The CDR3 runs to 12 residues. Per the germline V gene, CDR1 is SQVTM and CDR2 is ANQGSEA. CDR3 DNA: TGCAGCGTTGGGGCAGGCACAGATACGCAGTATTTT. Amino acids: CSVGAGTDTQYF.

This clone was found once. The chain carries TRBV30 and TRBJ1-1; 7 positions match TRBD1. With 2 bases clipped from V and 1 base from J, the junction kept 1 base outside the gene matches. The CDR3 sequence is 13 residues long. Germline loops: CDR1 GTSNPN, CDR2 SVGIG (reference sequence). For the CDR3, the DNA is TGTGCCTGGAGTCGACAGGGGAACACTGAAGCTTTCTTT. Residues: CAWSRQGNTEAFF.

This chain connects TRBV4-3 to TRBJ1-5, with 8 nucleotides matching TRBD1. V lost 0 bases to trimming and J lost 5 bases; unmatched junction nucleotides: 6. The length of the CDR3 is 16 residues. Germline lookup yields CDR1 LGHNA and CDR2 YSLEER. In DNA, the CDR3 is TGCGCCAGCAGCCAAGACGTAGGACAGGGTTATCAGCCCCAGCATTTT. Translated: CASSQDVGQGYQPQHF.

The chain couples TRBV19 to TRBJ2-3; the D gene could be TRBD1 or TRBD2 (5 bases each). CDR3 length: 16 residues. The germline CDR1 and CDR2 sequences are LNHDA and SQIVND (reference sequence). V was trimmed by 2 bases and J by 3 bases, leaving 15 bases between them. The CDR3 spells CASSIRARVATDTQYF. The DNA for the CDR3 is TGTGCCAGTAGTATACGGGCCAGGGTAGCGACAGATACGCAGTATTTT.

The chain has TRBV11-2 and TRBJ2-3, with D perhaps TRBD1 (5 bases). Germline CDR1 and CDR2: SGHAT and FQNNGV. The V end was cut by 2 bases, the J end by 4 bases, with 10 bases between. The CDR3 spans 14 residues. The CDR3 sequence: CASSLQGFADTQYF. CDR3 DNA sequence: TGTGCCAGCAGCTTACAGGGATTTGCAGATACGCAGTATTTT.

The V call is TRBV6-5, the J call TRBJ1-2; D is uncertain. V was shortened by 6 bases and J by 2 bases, with 16 bases between the two germline ends. Per germline, CDR1 MNHEY and CDR2 SVGAGI. This CDR3 has 15 amino acids. As DNA, the CDR3 is TGTGCCAGCAGCCCCTCGGGCCGCAAAAACTATGGCTACACCTTC. Amino acid sequence: CASSPSGRKNYGYTF.

The chain couples TRBV4-3 to TRBJ1-2; perhaps TRBD1 as D (5 bases). The V end lost 0 bases, the J end lost 4 bases, and 9 bases lay between the germline ends. CDR3 length: 14 residues. Per the germline V gene, CDR1 is LGHNA and CDR2 is YSLEER. CDR3 coding DNA: TGCGCCAGCAGCCAAGATGAAAGGGGCTATGGCTACACCTTC. Its translation: CASSQDERGYGYTF.

The chain links TRBV7-9 to TRBJ2-7; tentative D call: TRBD2 (5 bases). The CDR3 spans 15 residues. Trimming removed 5 bases from V and 5 bases from J, with 19 bases in between. Germline V gene lookup returns CDR1 SEHNR and CDR2 FQNEAQ (reference sequence). The chain's CDR3 is CASSQPTSGNHEQYF. CDR3 coding DNA: TGTGCCAGCAGCCAACCCACTTCGGGGAACCACGAGCAGTACTTC.

In its sample, this clone was seen once. The V gene is TRBV7-8, the J gene TRBJ2-2; 7 positions match TRBD1. Germline V gives CDR1 SGHVS, CDR2 FQNEAQ. V trimming: 5 bases; J trimming: 6 bases; junction bases outside the gene matches: 9. The CDR3 sequence is 15 residues long. The CDR3 sequence is CASSRYDRVSGELFF. DNA of the CDR3: TGTGCCAGCAGCCGATATGACAGGGTTTCCGGGGAGCTGTTTTTT.

CDR3: CASRPVSAKNIQYF. DNA of the CDR3: TGTGCCAGCAGGCCCGTTTCGGCCAAAAACATTCAGTACTTC. The genes are TRBV28 and TRBJ2-4; D is uncertain. The CDR3 loop spans 14 amino acids. With 6 bases removed from V and 1 base from J, the gap between germline ends came to 10 bases. CDR1 is MDHEN, CDR2 SYDVKM, per germline.

CDR3 sequence reads: CASSQDRNYEQYF. The CDR3, as DNA: TGTGCCAGCAGCCAGGACAGAAATTACGAGCAGTACTTC. The chain couples TRBV7-7 to TRBJ2-7, with a weak D call TRBD1 (6 bases). Trimming pared 5 bases from V and 4 bases from J, leaving 12 bases between. The CDR3 is made up of 13 amino acids. The germline gives CDR1 SSHAT, CDR2 FNYEAQ (reference sequence). Full variable domain (rest looked up from reference TRBV7-7 and TRBJ2-7): GAGVSQSPRYKVTKRGQDVTLRCDPISSHATLYWYQQALGQGPEFLTYFNYEAQPDKSGLPSDRFSAERPEGSISTLTIQRTEQRDSAMYRCASSQDRNYEQYFGPGTRLTVT.

This clone was seen a single time. This chain joins TRBV19 and TRBJ1-2; 7 nucleotides align to TRBD1. V was clipped by 4 bases and J by 8 bases; unmatched bases: 10. Germline CDR1 and CDR2: LNHDA and SQIVND (reference sequence). The CDR3 sequence is 14 residues long. This chain's CDR3 is CASSSLTGKRGYTF. The CDR3 DNA sequence: TGTGCCAGTAGTAGTTTGACAGGGAAGCGAGGCTACACCTTC.

The rearrangement joins TRBV23-1 to TRBJ1-3; TRBD1 matches 7 bases. TRBV23-1 is flagged as an ORF with uncertain function. The CDR3 runs 17 residues. V shed 5 bases, J shed 2 bases, and the junction held 12 bases outside the gene matches. As DNA, the CDR3 is TGCGCCAGCAGTAAACCGGACAGGCGAAATCCTGGAAACACCATATATTTT. Its protein is CASSKPDRRNPGNTIYF.

This clone was counted a single time. The chain recombines TRBV9 with TRBJ1-1; D unresolved. CDR3 length equals 16 residues. The V end was cut by 0 bases, the J end by 4 bases, with 16 bases between. Germline-derived CDR1 and CDR2 are SGDLS and YYNGEE. CDR3 in DNA: TGTGCCAGCAGCGTAGGAAACACCGGTTTAGGCACTGAAGCTTTCTTT. Translating it yields CASSVGNTGLGTEAFF.

V usage is TRBV29-1 and J usage is TRBJ2-7; D is possibly TRBD1 (5 bases). Germline assignment: CDR1 SQVTM and CDR2 ANQGSEA. This CDR3 has 11 residues. CDR3 sequence reads: CSVGDPPEQYF. The CDR3 nucleotides read TGCAGTGTAGGGGATCCCCCCGAGCAGTACTTC.